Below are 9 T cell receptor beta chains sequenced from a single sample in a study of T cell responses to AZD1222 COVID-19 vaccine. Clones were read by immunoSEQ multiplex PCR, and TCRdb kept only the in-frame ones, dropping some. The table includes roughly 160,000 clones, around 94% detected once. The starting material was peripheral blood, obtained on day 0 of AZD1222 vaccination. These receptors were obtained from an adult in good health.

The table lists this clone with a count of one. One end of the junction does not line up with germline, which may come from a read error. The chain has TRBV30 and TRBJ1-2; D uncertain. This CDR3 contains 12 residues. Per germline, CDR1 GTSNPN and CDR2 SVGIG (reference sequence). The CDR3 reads CAWSWQSYPGFF. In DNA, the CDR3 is TGTGCCTGGAGTTGGCAGAGCTATCCAGGATTCTTC.

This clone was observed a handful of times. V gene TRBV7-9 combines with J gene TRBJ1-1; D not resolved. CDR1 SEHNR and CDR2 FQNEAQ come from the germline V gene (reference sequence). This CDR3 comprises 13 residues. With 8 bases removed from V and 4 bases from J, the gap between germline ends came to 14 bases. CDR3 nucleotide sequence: TGTGCCAGCGTAAGGGAGGGTGTCACTGAAGCTTTCTTT. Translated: CASVREGVTEAFF.

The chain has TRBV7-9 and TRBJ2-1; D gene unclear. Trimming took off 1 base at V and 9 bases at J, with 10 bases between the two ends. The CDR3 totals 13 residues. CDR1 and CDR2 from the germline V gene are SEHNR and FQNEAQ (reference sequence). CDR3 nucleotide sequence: TGTGCCAGCAGCTTAGTCGGCGGATCTGAGCAGTTCTTC. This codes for CASSLVGGSEQFF.

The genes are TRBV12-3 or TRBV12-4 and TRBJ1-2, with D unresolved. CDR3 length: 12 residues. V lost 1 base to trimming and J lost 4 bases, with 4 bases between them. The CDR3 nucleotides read TGTGCCAGCAGTTTAGTAGCCTATGGCTACACCTTC. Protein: CASSLVAYGYTF.

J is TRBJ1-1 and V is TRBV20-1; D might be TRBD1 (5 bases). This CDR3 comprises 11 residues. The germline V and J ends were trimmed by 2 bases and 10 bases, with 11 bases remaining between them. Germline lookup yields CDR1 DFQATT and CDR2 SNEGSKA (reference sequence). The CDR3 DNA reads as TGCAGTGCTAGAAAGGGGTCGGGAGCTTTCTTT. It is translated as CSARKGSGAFF.

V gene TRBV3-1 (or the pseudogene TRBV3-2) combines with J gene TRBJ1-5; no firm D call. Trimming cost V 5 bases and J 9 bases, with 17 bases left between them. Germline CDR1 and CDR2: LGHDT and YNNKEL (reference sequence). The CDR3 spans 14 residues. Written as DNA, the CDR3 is TGTGCCAGCAGCGTGTCTGGAGGTCGAGGGCCCCAGCATTTT. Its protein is CASSVSGGRGPQHF.

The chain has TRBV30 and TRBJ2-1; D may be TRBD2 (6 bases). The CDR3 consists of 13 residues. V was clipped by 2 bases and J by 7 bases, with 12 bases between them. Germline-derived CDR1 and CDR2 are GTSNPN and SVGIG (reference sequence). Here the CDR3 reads CAWSRGVLNEQFF. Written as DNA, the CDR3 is TGTGCCTGGAGTCGCGGGGTTCTGAATGAGCAGTTCTTC.

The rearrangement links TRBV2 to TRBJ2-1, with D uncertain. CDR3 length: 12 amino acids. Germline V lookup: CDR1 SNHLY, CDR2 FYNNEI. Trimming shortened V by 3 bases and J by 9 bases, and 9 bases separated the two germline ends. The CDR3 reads CASSESATEQFF. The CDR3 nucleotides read TGTGCCAGCAGTGAGAGTGCCACTGAGCAGTTCTTC.

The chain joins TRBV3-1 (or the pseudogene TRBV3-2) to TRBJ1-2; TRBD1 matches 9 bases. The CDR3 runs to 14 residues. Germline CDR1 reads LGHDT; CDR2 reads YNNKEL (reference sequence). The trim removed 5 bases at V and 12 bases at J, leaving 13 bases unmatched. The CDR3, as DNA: TGTGCCAGCAGCTACTTAGTACAGGGGGCGGAACACACCTTC. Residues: CASSYLVQGAEHTF.